Each of the 4 T cell receptor beta chains below was sequenced from the same sample in a study of T-cell memory formation after mild COVID-19. A single record per CDR3 protein comes from TCRdb applying MiXCR to the 5' RACE reads. The sample has around 390,000 distinct CDR3 sequences, about a sixth seen once; the top ten hold under 25%. Material: PBMCs or a T cell subset sorted from them (not recorded which). The receptors stem from a man aged 18 to 29 who had mild COVID-19 (a few samples of this study predate the infection). Cell type and time point are not known.

In its sample, this clonotype was seen a few times. The chain is built from TRBV14 and TRBJ2-5; 12 bases match TRBD1. Germline trimming cut 1 base from V and 5 bases from J; bases unmatched to any gene: 11. The CDR3 consists of 18 residues. Germline CDR1 SGHDN, CDR2 FVKESK. CDR3: CASSQGTNRDRGLETQYF. The CDR3 nucleotides read TGTGCCAGCAGCCAAGGAACTAACCGGGACAGGGGGCTGGAGACCCAGTACTTC.

This clonotype was seen only a few times. The chain has TRBV3-1 and TRBJ2-5, with D unresolved. CDR1 LGHDT and CDR2 YNNKEL come from the germline V gene (reference sequence). Trimming removed 4 bases at V and 5 bases at J, with 14 bases between. The CDR3 extends over 14 amino acids. CDR3 loop: CASSPGPARETQYF. The CDR3 nucleotides read TGTGCCAGCAGCCCCGGACCAGCCAGGGAGACCCAGTACTTC.

This clonotype occurred many times. V and J are TRBV7-2 and TRBJ2-2, with 9 bases fitting TRBD2. V lost 5 bases, J lost 5 bases, and 9 bases stayed unmatched. The CDR3 is 16 amino acids. CDR1 and CDR2 (germline): SGHTA, FQGNSA. In DNA form, the CDR3 reads TGTGCCAGCAGCAGGGAGGGGCTAGCGGGGACCGGGGAGCTGTTTTTT. Residues: CASSREGLAGTGELFF. The whole variable domain, filled in from reference TRBV7-2 and TRBJ2-2, reads GAGVSQSPSNKVTEKGKDVELRCDPISGHTALYWYRQSLGQGLEFLIYFQGNSAPDKSGLPSDRFSAERTGGSVSTLTIQRTQQEDSAVYLCASSREGLAGTGELFFGEGSRLTVL.

At least ten counts were recorded for this clonotype. V usage is TRBV6-2 or TRBV6-3 and J usage is TRBJ2-4; D might be TRBD1 or TRBD2, each matching 5 bases. Germline CDR1 is MNHEY and CDR2 is SVGEGT. Trimming left V 4 bases short and J 3 bases short, with 16 bases between. The CDR3 contains 16 residues. The CDR3 coding sequence is TGTGCCAGCAGTTCCCCTAGCAGGGTCGGCAAAAACATTCAGTACTTC. Translating gives CASSSPSRVGKNIQYF.